The clone carrying this TCR beta chain was counted between two and nine times. This entry is derived from a study of HIV-infected patients and healthy controls. TCRdb recomputed calls from the 5' RACE reads with MiXCR, one row per CDR3 protein. The sample records around 67,000 distinct CDR3 sequences, roughly 16% being singletons. Germline values: CDR1 SGDLS, CDR2 YYNGEE. Trimming left V 3 bases short and J 0 bases short, with 10 bases between. The CDR3 has 15 amino acids. This sequence originates from a human donor in good health. The sequencing input was CD4+ T cells from blood. V and J are TRBV9 and TRBJ1-3; weak D call: TRBD1 (6 bases). The CDR3 sequence is CASSAQTGSGNTIYF. The CDR3 DNA is TGTGCCAGCAGCGCCCAGACAGGCTCTGGAAACACCATATATTTT.